Listed below are T cell receptor beta chains from one sample, sequenced in a study of T cell responses to AZD1222 COVID-19 vaccine. TCRdb's copy holds only in-frame clones and misses some; the assay was immunoSEQ multiplex PCR. The repertoire holds about 69,000 clones, with less than 90% as singletons. Sequenced here: peripheral blood, sampled 28 days after the second AZD1222 dose. Source of these receptors: an adult who received the AZD1222 COVID-19 vaccine. The CDR3 runs from the conserved cysteine through the conserved F or W. The order of the fields is J gene, V gene, CDR3 length, clone size, D gene, CDR3 protein, CDR3 DNA. A D gene is named only where the DNA matches it firmly. Clone size is stated in some rows and not others, as once, few, many or a class when expanded.

j_gene: TRBJ1-4
v_gene: TRBV18
len: 13
abundance: NA
d_gene: NA
CDR3aa: CASSPGINEKLFF
CDR3nt: TGTGCCAGCTCACCAGGGATTAATGAAAAACTGTTTTTT

j_gene: TRBJ2-5
v_gene: TRBV6-5
len: 13
abundance: NA
d_gene: NA
CDR3aa: CASSYLAGETQYF
CDR3nt: TGTGCCAGCAGTTACTTGGCGGGAGAGACCCAGTACTTC

j_gene: TRBJ1-5
v_gene: TRBV30
len: 14
abundance: NA
d_gene: NA
CDR3aa: CAWSGQLSNQPQHF
CDR3nt: TGTGCCTGGAGTGGACAGCTAAGCAATCAGCCCCAGCATTTT

j_gene: TRBJ2-1
v_gene: TRBV19
len: 13
abundance: NA
d_gene: NA
CDR3aa: CASSIPSGVQQFF
CDR3nt: TGTGCCAGTAGTATCCCCTCAGGAGTCCAGCAGTTCTTC

j_gene: TRBJ2-2
v_gene: TRBV29-1
len: 14
abundance: NA
d_gene: TRBD1
CDR3aa: CSVSGTGDTGELFF
CDR3nt: TGCAGCGTATCCGGGACAGGGGACACCGGGGAGCTGTTTTTT

j_gene: TRBJ1-5
v_gene: TRBV6-5
len: 15
abundance: NA
d_gene: TRBD1
CDR3aa: CASRRQGASNQPQHF
CDR3nt: TGTGCCAGCAGACGACAGGGGGCTAGCAATCAGCCCCAGCATTTT

j_gene: TRBJ1-3
v_gene: TRBV20-1
len: 14
abundance: NA
d_gene: NA
CDR3aa: CSASGPSSGNTIYF
CDR3nt: TGCAGTGCTAGTGGGCCAAGCTCTGGAAACACCATATATTTT

j_gene: TRBJ1-1
v_gene: TRBV29-1
len: 13
abundance: NA
d_gene: TRBD1
CDR3aa: CSCNRGVNTEAFF
CDR3nt: TGCAGCTGCAACAGGGGTGTTAACACTGAAGCTTTCTTT

j_gene: TRBJ1-5
v_gene: TRBV6-1
len: 15
abundance: NA
d_gene: NA
CDR3aa: CASSEAGGVNQPQHF
CDR3nt: TGTGCCAGCAGTGAAGCGGGGGGGGTTAACCAGCCCCAGCATTTT

j_gene: TRBJ1-2
v_gene: TRBV19
len: 14
abundance: NA
d_gene: NA
CDR3aa: CASSLGEANYGYTF
CDR3nt: TGTGCCAGTAGTCTCGGGGAGGCTAACTATGGCTACACCTTC

j_gene: TRBJ2-3
v_gene: TRBV7-9
len: 15
abundance: NA
d_gene: NA
CDR3aa: CASSLSGIRTDTQYF
CDR3nt: TGTGCCAGCAGCTTATCCGGGATCCGCACAGATACGCAGTATTTT

j_gene: TRBJ2-3
v_gene: TRBV4-1
len: 16
abundance: NA
d_gene: NA
CDR3aa: CASSQGIRGYTDTQYF
CDR3nt: TGCGCCAGCAGCCAAGGGATCAGGGGTTACACAGATACGCAGTATTTT

j_gene: TRBJ1-2
v_gene: TRBV2
len: 14
abundance: NA
d_gene: NA
CDR3aa: CASSEQGHNYGYTF
CDR3nt: TGTGCCAGCAGTGAGCAGGGCCACAACTATGGCTACACCTTC

j_gene: TRBJ1-2
v_gene: TRBV29-1
len: 12
abundance: NA
d_gene: TRBD1
CDR3aa: CSGDSQNYGYTF
CDR3nt: TGCAGCGGGGACAGTCAAAACTATGGCTACACCTTC

j_gene: TRBJ1-2
v_gene: TRBV7-9
len: 15
abundance: NA
d_gene: NA
CDR3aa: CASSLDEGTDYGYTF
CDR3nt: TGTGCCAGCAGCTTAGATGAGGGGACCGACTATGGCTACACCTTC

j_gene: TRBJ2-7
v_gene: TRBV25-1
len: 18
abundance: NA
d_gene: TRBD2
CDR3aa: CASSERLAGWTSPYEQYF
CDR3nt: TGTGCCAGCAGTGAGAGACTAGCGGGATGGACGTCGCCCTACGAGCAGTACTTC

j_gene: TRBJ2-2
v_gene: TRBV29-1
len: 13
abundance: NA
d_gene: TRBD2
CDR3aa: CSALMTSPGELFF
CDR3nt: TGCAGCGCCCTGATGACTAGCCCCGGGGAGCTGTTTTTT

j_gene: TRBJ1-6
v_gene: TRBV3-1/TRBV3-2
len: 16
abundance: NA
d_gene: TRBD1
CDR3aa: CASSQGTGTMGSPLHF
CDR3nt: TGTGCCAGCAGCCAAGGGACAGGGACTATGGGTTCACCCCTCCACTTT

j_gene: TRBJ2-7
v_gene: TRBV18
len: 12
abundance: NA
d_gene: NA
CDR3aa: CASSLSAYEQYF
CDR3nt: TGTGCCAGCTCCCTATCAGCCTACGAGCAGTACTTC

j_gene: TRBJ2-2
v_gene: TRBV7-2
len: 15
abundance: NA
d_gene: TRBD2
CDR3aa: CASSLALGGTGELFF
CDR3nt: TGTGCCAGCAGCTTAGCGTTGGGGGGGACCGGGGAGCTGTTTTTT

j_gene: TRBJ1-1
v_gene: TRBV11-3
len: 15
abundance: NA
d_gene: NA
CDR3aa: CASSLEPGANTEAFF
CDR3nt: TGTGCCAGCAGCTTAGAACCGGGGGCGAACACTGAAGCTTTCTTT

j_gene: TRBJ2-5
v_gene: TRBV3-1/TRBV3-2
len: 14
abundance: NA
d_gene: NA
CDR3aa: CASSARLADETQYF
CDR3nt: TGTGCCAGCAGCGCCCGGCTAGCCGATGAGACCCAGTACTTC

j_gene: TRBJ2-1
v_gene: TRBV12-5
len: 12
abundance: NA
d_gene: NA
CDR3aa: CASGLSENEQFF
CDR3nt: TGTGCTAGTGGTTTGAGCGAGAATGAGCAGTTCTTC

j_gene: TRBJ1-2
v_gene: TRBV5-1
len: 16
abundance: NA
d_gene: TRBD1
CDR3aa: CASSARDRDPERGYTF
CDR3nt: TGCGCCAGCAGCGCCCGGGACAGGGATCCCGAACGAGGCTACACCTTC

j_gene: TRBJ2-2
v_gene: TRBV14
len: 16
abundance: NA
d_gene: TRBD1
CDR3aa: CASSHRRQGIGGELFF
CDR3nt: TGTGCCAGCAGCCACCGCAGACAGGGAATAGGGGGGGAGCTGTTTTTT

j_gene: TRBJ1-1
v_gene: TRBV9
len: 14
abundance: NA
d_gene: NA
CDR3aa: CASSPPPAYTEAFF
CDR3nt: TGTGCCAGCAGCCCCCCCCCAGCCTACACTGAAGCTTTCTTT

j_gene: TRBJ2-2
v_gene: TRBV9
len: 15
abundance: NA
d_gene: TRBD1
CDR3aa: CASSAGTANTGELFF
CDR3nt: TGTGCCAGCAGCGCGGGGACAGCTAACACCGGGGAGCTGTTTTTT

j_gene: TRBJ2-1
v_gene: TRBV10-1
len: 16
abundance: NA
d_gene: TRBD2
CDR3aa: CASSDPLASSYNEQFF
CDR3nt: TGCGCCAGCAGTGACCCACTAGCGAGCTCCTACAATGAGCAGTTCTTC

j_gene: TRBJ1-4
v_gene: TRBV14
len: 15
abundance: NA
d_gene: NA
CDR3aa: CASSESGALGGKLFF
CDR3nt: TGTGCCAGCAGCGAAAGCGGGGCCTTAGGGGGAAAACTGTTTTTT

j_gene: TRBJ1-1
v_gene: TRBV27
len: 13
abundance: NA
d_gene: TRBD1
CDR3aa: CASSSGTGKGAFF
CDR3nt: TGTGCCAGCAGTTCCGGGACAGGGAAGGGAGCTTTCTTT

j_gene: TRBJ2-1
v_gene: TRBV6-5
len: 16
abundance: NA
d_gene: NA
CDR3aa: CASSYSPVGTHHEQFF
CDR3nt: TGTGCCAGCAGTTACTCGCCCGTGGGAACCCACCATGAGCAGTTCTTC

j_gene: TRBJ1-4
v_gene: TRBV5-1
len: 13
abundance: NA
d_gene: NA
CDR3aa: CASSLEVSEKLFF
CDR3nt: TGCGCCAGCAGCCTCGAAGTATCCGAAAAACTGTTTTTT

j_gene: TRBJ2-7
v_gene: TRBV5-1
len: 16
abundance: NA
d_gene: NA
CDR3aa: CASSSGRDPTSFEQYF
CDR3nt: TGCGCCAGCAGCTCGGGACGGGATCCTACGTCGTTCGAGCAGTACTTC

j_gene: TRBJ1-1
v_gene: TRBV29-1
len: 10
abundance: NA
d_gene: NA
CDR3aa: CSARKSEAFF
CDR3nt: TGCAGCGCCCGAAAGTCAGAAGCTTTCTTT

j_gene: TRBJ1-1
v_gene: TRBV20-1
len: 11
abundance: NA
d_gene: NA
CDR3aa: CSASKNTEAFF
CDR3nt: TGCAGTGCTAGTAAGAACACTGAAGCTTTCTTT

j_gene: TRBJ1-2
v_gene: TRBV29-1
len: 11
abundance: NA
d_gene: NA
CDR3aa: CSAGQDYGYTF
CDR3nt: TGCAGCGCGGGACAAGACTATGGCTACACCTTC

j_gene: TRBJ1-1
v_gene: TRBV7-9
len: 14
abundance: few
d_gene: NA
CDR3aa: CASSGALQGTEAFF
CDR3nt: TGTGCCAGCAGCGGGGCCCTTCAGGGCACTGAAGCTTTCTTT

j_gene: TRBJ2-7
v_gene: TRBV1
len: 19
abundance: once
d_gene: NA
CDR3aa: CTSSQDGFGETGGVYEQYF
CDR3nt: TGCACCAGCAGCCAAGATGGATTTGGGGAGACAGGGGGCGTTTACGAGCAGTACTTC

j_gene: TRBJ1-5
v_gene: TRBV19
len: 14
abundance: few
d_gene: TRBD1
CDR3aa: CASSPGQKNQPQHF
CDR3nt: TGTGCCAGTAGTCCGGGACAGAAGAATCAGCCCCAGCATTTT

j_gene: TRBJ2-5
v_gene: TRBV3-1/TRBV3-2
len: 16
abundance: NA
d_gene: TRBD2
CDR3aa: CASSPLSGGAGETQYF
CDR3nt: TGTGCCAGCAGCCCTCTTAGCGGGGGGGCCGGAGAGACCCAGTACTTC

j_gene: TRBJ1-5
v_gene: TRBV19
len: 15
abundance: NA
d_gene: NA
CDR3aa: CASSIGEGSNQPQHF
CDR3nt: TGTGCCAGTAGTATAGGTGAAGGAAGCAATCAGCCCCAGCATTTT

j_gene: TRBJ2-5
v_gene: TRBV9
len: 14
abundance: NA
d_gene: NA
CDR3aa: CASSLRPGGETQYF
CDR3nt: TGTGCCAGCAGCCTCCGGCCAGGTGGAGAGACCCAGTACTTC